These T cell receptor beta chains were read from a single sample in a study of blood T cell repertoires in COVID-19. Clones were read by immunoSEQ multiplex PCR, and TCRdb kept only the in-frame ones, dropping some. The sample lists about 110,000 clones; approximately 81% were seen once. Material: peripheral blood. The receptors derive from a man aged 40-49 years with acute or convalescent COVID-19. CDR3s leave out the opening cysteine and the closing phenylalanine or tryptophan. Not every row has a clone size; where given, it reads once, few, many or a size class.

clone_size v_call cdr3_aa
NA TRBV15 ATSRATGDNSPLH
once TRBV24-1 ATSDPGQGRTGELF
NA TRBV27 ASSLYVTSSTDTQY
NA TRBV10-3 ATREDRGPEKLF
NA TRBV27 ASSLWGVLNNSPLH
NA TRBV6-5 ASKYRGSYNEQF
few TRBV25-1 ASSPPGQQGVNYGYT
NA TRBV7-2 ASRRDDMNTEAF
NA TRBV19 ASSPSVAFYGYT
NA TRBV3-1/TRBV3-2 ASSQDRNTGELF
NA TRBV19 ASSIIRRPTNEKLF
NA TRBV20-1 SASMDRASHEQY
few TRBV9 ASHTSGVATDTQY
NA TRBV2 ASSDRNSNQPQH
NA TRBV3-1/TRBV3-2 ASSQNPTGMYEQY
NA TRBV5-5 ASIRAGTDTQY
NA TRBV7-2 ASSSPTVGANTQY
NA TRBV24-1 ATSDISGANQETQY
NA TRBV7-9 ASSLAGGIYGYT
NA TRBV30 AWSDPGQGYNEQF
once TRBV11-2 ASSLDPNDPLRGYT
NA TRBV19 ASSIIEGLAGPYEQY
once TRBV5-1 ASSPPGQGGVYEQY
NA TRBV25-1 ASSEGSLSGANVLT
NA TRBV2 ASSGWDIRRPNTGELF
NA TRBV29-1 SVWDFIGSEAF
NA TRBV24-1 ATSDRDLGYGYT
NA TRBV10-3 AISSGQGEFQPQH
NA TRBV5-1 ASSDSPNEKLF
few TRBV7-9 ASSLAGRARAEAF
NA TRBV24-1 ATSALTGDTGELF
NA TRBV27 ASSLKGGGFSTDTQY
few TRBV5-4 ASSKGQGADTQY
NA TRBV18 ASSTGRGLYGYT
once TRBV18 ASSPRLSGGHSTDTQY
NA TRBV3-1/TRBV3-2 ASSQGVAGIEAF
NA TRBV9 ASSVESAGTRGDTQY
NA TRBV29-1 SVRQHQETQY
once TRBV7-2 ASSPRTANEKLF
NA TRBV6-5 ASSYDRSRTDTQY
few TRBV24-1 ATSWTGLYGYT